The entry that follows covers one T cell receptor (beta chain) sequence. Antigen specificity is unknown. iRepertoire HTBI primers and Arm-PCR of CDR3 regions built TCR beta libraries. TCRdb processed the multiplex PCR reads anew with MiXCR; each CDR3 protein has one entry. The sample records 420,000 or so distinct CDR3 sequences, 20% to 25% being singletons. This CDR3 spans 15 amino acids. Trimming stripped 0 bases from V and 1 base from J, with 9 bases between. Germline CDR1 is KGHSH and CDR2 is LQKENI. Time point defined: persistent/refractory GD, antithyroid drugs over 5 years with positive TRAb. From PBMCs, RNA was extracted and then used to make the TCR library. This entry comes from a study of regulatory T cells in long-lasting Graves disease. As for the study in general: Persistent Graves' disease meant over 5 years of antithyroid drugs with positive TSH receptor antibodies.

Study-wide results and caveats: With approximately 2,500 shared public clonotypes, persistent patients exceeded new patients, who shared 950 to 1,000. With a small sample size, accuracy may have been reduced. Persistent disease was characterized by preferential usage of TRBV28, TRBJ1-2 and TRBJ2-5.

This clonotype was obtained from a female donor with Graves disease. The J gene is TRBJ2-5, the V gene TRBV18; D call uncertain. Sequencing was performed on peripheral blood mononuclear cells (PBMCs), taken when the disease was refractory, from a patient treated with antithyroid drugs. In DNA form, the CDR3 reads TGTGCCAGCTCACCACCGCTTGGGTTCCAAGAGACCCAGTACTTC. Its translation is CASSPPLGFQETQYF.